This note documents a single T cell receptor (beta chain) sequence. Its cognate antigen is unknown. The donors comprised healthy bone marrow donors. It was with 60 Vbeta and 13 Jbeta primers that the PCR ran. Method: immunoSEQ multiplex PCR; TCRdb's copy keeps in-frame clones and lacks some. The sample carries roughly 200,000 clones, roughly 78% recorded once. These data originate in a study of cytomegalovirus exposure and HLA in healthy donors. About the research overall: A previous analysis identified approximately 120 million unique TCR beta sequences derived from 180 million or so T cells.

Study observations and caveats: Analyzed later, association rates of TCRs varied across HLA loci, with DRB1 most and HLA-C fewest. Associated with cytomegalovirus, according to the listing, were around 160 TCR beta chains.

The TCR originated in a woman in her thirties in good health and CMV-seropositive. What was sequenced was PBMCs.

CDR3 DNA: TGTGCCAGCAGCTCCTACGGGACTAGCGGGAGGGTGATGAGAGAGCAGTACTTC. Protein: CASSSYGTSGRVMREQYF. The chain couples TRBV7-8 to TRBJ2-7; 16 nucleotides line up with TRBD2. V lost 4 bases to trimming and J lost 7 bases; unmatched junction nucleotides: 13. The CDR3 has 18 amino acids. Germline V CDR1 and CDR2: SGHVS, FQNEAQ.